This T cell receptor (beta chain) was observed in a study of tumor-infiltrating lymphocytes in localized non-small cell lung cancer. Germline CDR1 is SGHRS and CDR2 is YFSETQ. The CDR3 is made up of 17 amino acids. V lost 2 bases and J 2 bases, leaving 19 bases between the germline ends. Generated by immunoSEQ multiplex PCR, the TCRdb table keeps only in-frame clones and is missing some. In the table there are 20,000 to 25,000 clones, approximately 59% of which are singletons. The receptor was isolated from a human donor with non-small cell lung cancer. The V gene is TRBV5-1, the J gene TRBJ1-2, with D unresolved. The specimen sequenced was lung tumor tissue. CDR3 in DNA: TGCGCCAGCAGCTTCAGGACTCCCCTGGACCCGAACTATGGCTACACCTTC. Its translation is CASSFRTPLDPNYGYTF.